These 4 T cell receptor beta chains originate from one sample sequenced in a study of blood T cell repertoires in COVID-19. Generated by immunoSEQ multiplex PCR, the TCRdb table keeps only in-frame clones and is missing some. The sample consists of approximately 98,000 clones, roughly 80% of them appearing once. The sample was peripheral blood. The source of these receptors is a man older than 75 with acute or convalescent COVID-19.

V and J are TRBV2 and TRBJ1-3; D not certain. The V gene lost 4 bases and the J gene lost 1 base, with 8 bases spanning the gap. Looked up from germline, CDR1 is SNHLY and CDR2 is FYNNEI. This CDR3 has 14 amino acids. CDR3: CASSAGSSGNTIYF. In DNA form, the CDR3 reads TGTGCCAGCAGTGCAGGTTCTTCTGGAAACACCATATATTTT.

V is TRBV5-4 and J is TRBJ1-2; D is perhaps TRBD1 (5 bases). CDR3 length equals 14 residues. Per germline, CDR1 SGHNT and CDR2 YYREEE (reference sequence). V gave up 2 bases and J gave up 4 bases, with 12 bases separating them. The CDR3 protein is CASSFGGDLYGYTF. The CDR3 DNA is TGTGCCAGCAGCTTTGGAGGGGACCTCTATGGCTACACCTTC. Combining the CDR3 with reference TRBV5-4 and TRBJ1-2 gives the whole variable domain ETGVTQSPTHLIKTRGQQVTLRCSSQSGHNTVSWYQQALGQGPQFIFQYYREEENGRGNFPPRFSGLQFPNYSSELNVNALELDDSALYLCASSFGGDLYGYTFGSGTRLTVV.

The chain uses TRBV6-5 and TRBJ1-2; D not certain. The germline V and J ends were trimmed by 8 bases and 6 bases, with 19 bases remaining between them. Looked up from germline, CDR1 is MNHEY and CDR2 is SVGAGI. This CDR3 is 14 amino acids long. CDR3: CASRAGIIAHGYTF. The CDR3 nucleotides read TGTGCCAGCCGGGCCGGGATTATAGCACATGGCTACACCTTC.

V usage is TRBV12-3 or TRBV12-4 and J usage is TRBJ2-3; D perhaps matches TRBD2 (5 bases). V was shortened by 4 bases and J by 6 bases, with 8 bases between the two germline ends. The CDR3 totals 12 residues. The CDR3 protein is CASSSGFDTQYF. The DNA for the CDR3 is TGTGCCAGCAGTTCGGGATTTGATACGCAGTATTTT.